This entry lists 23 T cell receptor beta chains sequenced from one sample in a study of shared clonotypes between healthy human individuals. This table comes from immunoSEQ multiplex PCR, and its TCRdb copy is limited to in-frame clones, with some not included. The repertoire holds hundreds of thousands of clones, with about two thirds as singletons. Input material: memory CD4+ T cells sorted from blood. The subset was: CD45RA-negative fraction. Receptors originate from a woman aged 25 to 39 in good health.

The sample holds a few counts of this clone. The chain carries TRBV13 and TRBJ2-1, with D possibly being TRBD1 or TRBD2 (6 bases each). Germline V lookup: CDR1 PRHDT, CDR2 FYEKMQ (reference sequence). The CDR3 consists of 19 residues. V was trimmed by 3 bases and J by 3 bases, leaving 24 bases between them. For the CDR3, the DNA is TGTGCCAGCAGCTTCTTTGGGGGGCGCGGGACTCAACTCTACAATGAGCAGTTCTTC. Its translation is CASSFFGGRGTQLYNEQFF.

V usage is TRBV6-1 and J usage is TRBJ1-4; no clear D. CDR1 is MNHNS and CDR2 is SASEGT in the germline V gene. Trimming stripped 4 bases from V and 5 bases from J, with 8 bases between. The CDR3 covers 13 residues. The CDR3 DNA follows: TGTGCCAGCAGTGGTTTGGGGAATGAAAAACTGTTTTTT. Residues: CASSGLGNEKLFF.

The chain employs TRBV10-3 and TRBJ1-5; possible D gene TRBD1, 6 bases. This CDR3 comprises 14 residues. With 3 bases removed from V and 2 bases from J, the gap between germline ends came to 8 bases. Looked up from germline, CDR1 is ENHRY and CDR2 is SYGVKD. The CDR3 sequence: CAISDRQGNQPQHF. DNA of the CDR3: TGTGCCATCAGTGACCGACAGGGCAATCAGCCCCAGCATTTT.

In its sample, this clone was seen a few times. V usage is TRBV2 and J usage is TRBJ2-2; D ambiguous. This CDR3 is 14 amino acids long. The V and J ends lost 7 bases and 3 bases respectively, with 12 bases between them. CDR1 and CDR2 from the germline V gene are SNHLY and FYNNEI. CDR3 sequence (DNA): TGTGCCAGCAAGGCGGACGTCGACACCGGGGAGCTGTTTTTT. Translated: CASKADVDTGELFF.

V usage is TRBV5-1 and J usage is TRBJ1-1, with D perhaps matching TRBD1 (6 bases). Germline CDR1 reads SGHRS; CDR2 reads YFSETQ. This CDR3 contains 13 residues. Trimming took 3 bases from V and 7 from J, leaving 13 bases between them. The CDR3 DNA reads TGCGCCAGCAGCTCGGACAGACACCTTGAAGCTTTCTTT. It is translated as CASSSDRHLEAFF.

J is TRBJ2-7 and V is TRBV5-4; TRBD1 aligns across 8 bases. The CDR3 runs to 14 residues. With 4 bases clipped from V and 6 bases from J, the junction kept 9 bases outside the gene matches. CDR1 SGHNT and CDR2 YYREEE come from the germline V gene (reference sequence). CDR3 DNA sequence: TGTGCCAGCAGCCTGGACAGGGATATGTTCGAGCAGTACTTC. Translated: CASSLDRDMFEQYF.

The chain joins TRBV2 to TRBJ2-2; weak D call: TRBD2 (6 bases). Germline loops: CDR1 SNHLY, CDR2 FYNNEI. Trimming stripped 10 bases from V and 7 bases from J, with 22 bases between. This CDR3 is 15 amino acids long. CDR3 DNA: TGTGCCACAGCTGCATTGGCTAGCGTGATCGGGGAGCTGTTTTTT. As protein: CATAALASVIGELFF.

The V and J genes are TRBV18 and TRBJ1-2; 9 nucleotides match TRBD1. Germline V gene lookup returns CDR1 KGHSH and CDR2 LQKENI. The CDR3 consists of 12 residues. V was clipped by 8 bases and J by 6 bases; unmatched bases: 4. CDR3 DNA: TGTGCCAGCGTGGGACAGGGAGATGGCTACACCTTC. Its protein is CASVGQGDGYTF.

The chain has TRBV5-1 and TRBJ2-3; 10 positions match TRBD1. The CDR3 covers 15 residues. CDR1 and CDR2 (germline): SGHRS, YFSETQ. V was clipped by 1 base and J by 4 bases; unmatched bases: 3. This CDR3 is CASSLRDRGADTQYF. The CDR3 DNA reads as TGCGCCAGCAGCTTGAGGGACAGGGGCGCAGATACGCAGTATTTT.

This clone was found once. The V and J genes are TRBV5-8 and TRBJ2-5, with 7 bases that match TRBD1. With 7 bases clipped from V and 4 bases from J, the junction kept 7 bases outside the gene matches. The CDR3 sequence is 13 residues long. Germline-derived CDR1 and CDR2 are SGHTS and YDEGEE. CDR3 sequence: CASGQGDGETQYF. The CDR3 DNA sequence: TGTGCCAGCGGGCAGGGGGACGGAGAGACCCAGTACTTC.

The CDR3 spells CASSQGGVSNQPQHF. The CDR3 DNA sequence: TGCGCCAGCAGCCAAGGAGGTGTAAGCAATCAGCCCCAGCATTTT. This chain joins TRBV4-1 and TRBJ1-5, with unresolved D. V was pared by 1 base and J by 1 base, with 8 bases between. CDR1 and CDR2 (germline): MGHRA, YSYEKL. This CDR3 region has 15 residues.

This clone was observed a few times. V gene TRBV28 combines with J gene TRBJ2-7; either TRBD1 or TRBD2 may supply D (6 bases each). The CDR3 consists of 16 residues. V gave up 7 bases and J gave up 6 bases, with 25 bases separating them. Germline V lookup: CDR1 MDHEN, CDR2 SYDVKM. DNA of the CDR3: TGTGCCAGCACCGGGGGCTGGCGAGGGTTTGTAGGCGAGCAGTACTTC. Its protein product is CASTGGWRGFVGEQYF. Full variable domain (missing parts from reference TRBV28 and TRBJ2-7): DVKVTQSSRYLVKRTGEKVFLECVQDMDHENMFWYRQDPGLGLRLIYFSYDVKMKEKGDIPEGYSVSREKKERFSLILESASTNQTSMYLCASTGGWRGFVGEQYFGPGTRLTVT.

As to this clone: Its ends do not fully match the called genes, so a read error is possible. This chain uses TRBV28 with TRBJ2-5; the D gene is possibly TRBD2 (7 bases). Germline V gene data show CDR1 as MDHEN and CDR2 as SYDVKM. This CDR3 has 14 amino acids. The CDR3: CASSLSGGPTAQYF. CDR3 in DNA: TGTGCCAGCAGCTTATCGGGGGGCCCCACGGCCCAGTACTTC. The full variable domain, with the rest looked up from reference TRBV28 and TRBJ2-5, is DVKVTQSSRYLVKRTGEKVFLECVQDMDHENMFWYRQDPGLGLRLIYFSYDVKMKEKGDIPEGYSVSREKKERFSLILESASTNQTSMYLCASSLSGGPTAQYFGPGTRLLVL.

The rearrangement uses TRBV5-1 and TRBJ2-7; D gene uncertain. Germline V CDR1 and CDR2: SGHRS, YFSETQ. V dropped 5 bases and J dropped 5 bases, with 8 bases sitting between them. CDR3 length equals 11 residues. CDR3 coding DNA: TGCGCCAGCAGATGGAAAAACGAGCAGTACTTC. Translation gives CASRWKNEQYF.

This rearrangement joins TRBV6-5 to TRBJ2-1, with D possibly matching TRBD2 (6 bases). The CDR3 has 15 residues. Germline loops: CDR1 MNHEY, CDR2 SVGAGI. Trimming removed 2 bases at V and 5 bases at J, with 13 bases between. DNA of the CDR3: TGTGCCAGCAGTTACCGGTTAGCGGAAGACAATGAGCAGTTCTTC. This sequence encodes CASSYRLAEDNEQFF.

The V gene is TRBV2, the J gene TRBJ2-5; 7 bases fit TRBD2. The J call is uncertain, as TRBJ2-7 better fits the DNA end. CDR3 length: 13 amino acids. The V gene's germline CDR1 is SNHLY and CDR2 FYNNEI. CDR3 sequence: CARRGTSVYEQYF. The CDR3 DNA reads TGTGCCAGGCGGGGAACTAGCGTCTACGAGCAGTACTTC.

This CDR3 reads CASSSWKGRYGYTF. The CDR3 nucleotides read TGTGCCAGCAGCTCCTGGAAGGGGCGCTATGGCTACACCTTC. V gene TRBV7-2 combines with J gene TRBJ1-2; possible D gene TRBD1, 5 bases. From germline, CDR1 is SGHTA and CDR2 FQGNSA. The CDR3 has 14 residues. Between the trimmed V and J ends, which lost 4 bases and 4 bases, there was a span of 13 bases.

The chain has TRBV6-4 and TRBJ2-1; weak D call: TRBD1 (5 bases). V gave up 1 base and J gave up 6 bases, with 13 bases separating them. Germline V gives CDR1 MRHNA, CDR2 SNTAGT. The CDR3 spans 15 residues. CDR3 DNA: TGTGCCAGCAGTGACTGGGCCAGGGAAACCAATGAGCAGTTCTTC. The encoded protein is CASSDWARETNEQFF.

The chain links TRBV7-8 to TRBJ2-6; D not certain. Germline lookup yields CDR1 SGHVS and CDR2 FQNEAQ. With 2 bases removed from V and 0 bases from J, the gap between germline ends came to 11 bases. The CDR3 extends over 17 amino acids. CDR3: CASSLPITRSGANVLTF. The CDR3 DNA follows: TGTGCCAGCAGCTTACCCATTACACGCTCTGGGGCCAACGTCCTGACTTTC.

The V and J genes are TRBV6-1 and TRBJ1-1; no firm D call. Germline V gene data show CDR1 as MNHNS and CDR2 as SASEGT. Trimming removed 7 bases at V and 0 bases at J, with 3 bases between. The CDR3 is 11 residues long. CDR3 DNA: TGTGCCAGCATGGTGAACACTGAAGCTTTCTTT. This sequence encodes CASMVNTEAFF.

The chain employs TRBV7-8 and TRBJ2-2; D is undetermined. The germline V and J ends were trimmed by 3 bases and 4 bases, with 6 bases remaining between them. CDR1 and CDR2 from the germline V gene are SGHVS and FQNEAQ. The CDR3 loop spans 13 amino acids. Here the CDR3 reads CASSFSSTGELFF. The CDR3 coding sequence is TGTGCCAGCAGCTTCTCGAGCACCGGGGAGCTGTTTTTT.

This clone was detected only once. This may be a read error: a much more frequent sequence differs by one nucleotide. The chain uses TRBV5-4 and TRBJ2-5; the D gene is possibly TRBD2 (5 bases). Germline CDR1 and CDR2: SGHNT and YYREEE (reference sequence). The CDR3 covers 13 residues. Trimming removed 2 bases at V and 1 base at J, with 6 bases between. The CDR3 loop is CASSLAAQETQYF. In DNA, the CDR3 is TGTGCCAGCAGCTTAGCGGCCCAAGAGACCCAGTACTTC.

CDR3 DNA: TGTGCCAGCAGTTTTGAGGCAGGTAGCTATGGCTACACCTTC. This codes for CASSFEAGSYGYTF. The gene calls are TRBV28 and TRBJ1-2; D gene unclear. This CDR3 spans 14 amino acids. Germline V gene data show CDR1 as MDHEN and CDR2 as SYDVKM. Trimming shortened V by 3 bases and J by 4 bases, and 12 bases separated the two germline ends.